These T cell receptor beta chains were read from a single sample in a study of blood T cell repertoires in COVID-19. Profiled with immunoSEQ multiplex PCR; TCRdb holds only in-frame clones, not every one. The sample carries around 250,000 clones, approximately 80% recorded once. The sequenced sample was peripheral blood. The receptors come from an elderly woman with acute or convalescent COVID-19. Each CDR3 is given with its conserved first and last residue. The order of the fields is J gene, D gene, V gene, clone size, CDR3 protein, CDR3 DNA. D genes are given only for firm matches. Size is stated for part of the rows, as once, few or many counts, or as a class when the clone is expanded.

J: TRBJ2-3
D: TRBD1
V: TRBV6-5
size: few
CDR3: CASSSSRGTDTQYF
DNA: TGTGCCAGCAGTTCGAGCAGGGGGACAGATACGCAGTATTTT

J: TRBJ2-3
D: -
V: TRBV7-9
size: -
CDR3: CASSLGFQGSTDTQYF
DNA: TGTGCCAGCAGCTTAGGCTTCCAGGGGAGTACAGATACGCAGTATTTT

J: TRBJ2-7
D: -
V: TRBV5-1
size: -
CDR3: CASSLGPGDYEQYF
DNA: TGCGCCAGCAGCTTGGGGCCCGGGGATTACGAGCAGTACTTC

J: TRBJ1-2
D: TRBD1
V: TRBV6-2/TRBV6-3
size: once
CDR3: CASSYGDRAHGYTF
DNA: TGTGCCAGCAGTTACGGGGACAGGGCTCATGGCTACACCTTC

J: TRBJ2-1
D: -
V: TRBV28
size: -
CDR3: CASSFAEVHNEQFF
DNA: TGTGCCAGCAGTTTCGCGGAGGTCCACAATGAGCAGTTCTTC

J: TRBJ2-1
D: -
V: TRBV29-1
size: -
CDR3: CSVETSLGDEQFF
DNA: TGCAGCGTTGAAACTAGCTTGGGGGATGAGCAGTTCTTC

J: TRBJ1-1
D: -
V: TRBV11-2
size: -
CDR3: CASSLVQNTEAFF
DNA: TGTGCCAGCAGCTTAGTCCAGAACACTGAAGCTTTCTTT

J: TRBJ2-7
D: TRBD1
V: TRBV28
size: -
CDR3: CASKQLSGQSYEQYF
DNA: TGTGCCAGCAAGCAACTCTCGGGACAGAGCTACGAGCAGTACTTC

J: TRBJ1-2
D: -
V: TRBV4-3
size: -
CDR3: CASSQADYGYTF
DNA: TGCGCCAGCAGCCAAGCCGACTATGGCTACACCTTC

J: TRBJ1-1
D: -
V: TRBV4-3
size: -
CDR3: CASSQVTFFTEAFF
DNA: TGCGCCAGCAGCCAAGTGACATTTTTCACTGAAGCTTTCTTT

J: TRBJ2-7
D: TRBD1
V: TRBV28
size: -
CDR3: CASTPPIGQAYEQYF
DNA: TGTGCCAGCACCCCCCCCATTGGACAGGCCTACGAGCAGTACTTC

J: TRBJ2-1
D: -
V: TRBV7-2
size: -
CDR3: CASSLARDLGNEQFF
DNA: TGTGCCAGCAGCTTAGCGCGTGACTTAGGCAATGAGCAGTTCTTC

J: TRBJ1-5
D: -
V: TRBV28
size: -
CDR3: CASSLLPNQPQHF
DNA: TGTGCCAGCAGTTTACTCCCTAATCAGCCCCAGCATTTT

J: TRBJ2-1
D: -
V: TRBV6-5
size: -
CDR3: CATTEEGKNEQFF
DNA: TGTGCCACGACGGAGGAAGGGAAGAATGAGCAGTTCTTC

J: TRBJ2-7
D: -
V: TRBV28
size: -
CDR3: CASSLRGGDYEQYF
DNA: TGTGCCAGCAGTTTACGCGGCGGGGACTACGAGCAGTACTTC

J: TRBJ2-1
D: TRBD2
V: TRBV3-1/TRBV3-2
size: few
CDR3: CASTPRTSGRSNEQFF
DNA: TGTGCCAGCACCCCAAGGACTAGCGGGAGAAGCAATGAGCAGTTCTTC

J: TRBJ1-5
D: TRBD1
V: TRBV19
size: -
CDR3: CASSSYAGTGYQPQHF
DNA: TGTGCCAGTAGTTCCTACGCCGGGACAGGGTACCAGCCCCAGCATTTT

J: TRBJ2-7
D: TRBD2
V: TRBV28
size: -
CDR3: CASSLSPSGYEQYF
DNA: TGTGCCAGCAGTTTATCGCCTAGCGGCTACGAGCAGTACTTC

J: TRBJ1-2
D: TRBD1
V: TRBV18
size: -
CDR3: CASSQGTGEAFYGYTF
DNA: TGTGCCAGCTCACAAGGGACAGGGGAGGCGTTCTATGGCTACACCTTC

J: TRBJ1-5
D: -
V: TRBV6-6
size: -
CDR3: CASSQRPPHNQPQHF
DNA: TGTGCCAGCAGCCAGCGGCCCCCCCACAATCAGCCCCAGCATTTT

J: TRBJ2-2
D: TRBD2
V: TRBV5-1
size: -
CDR3: CASSYLAGGGTGELFF
DNA: TGCGCCAGCAGCTACCTAGCGGGGGGGGGCACCGGGGAGCTGTTTTTT

J: TRBJ1-4
D: -
V: TRBV28
size: -
CDR3: CASSASGSTNEKLFF
DNA: TGTGCCAGCAGTGCGTCAGGATCAACTAATGAAAAACTGTTTTTT

J: TRBJ2-5
D: -
V: TRBV6-5
size: -
CDR3: CASSLGWQETQYF
DNA: TGTGCCAGCAGTCTCGGGTGGCAAGAGACCCAGTACTTC

J: TRBJ2-2
D: -
V: TRBV11-2
size: -
CDR3: CASSLVATGELFF
DNA: TGTGCCAGCAGCTTAGTTGCGACCGGGGAGCTGTTTTTT

J: TRBJ1-2
D: -
V: TRBV24-1
size: -
CDR3: CATWDTSYGYTF
DNA: TGTGCCACCTGGGACACGTCTTATGGCTACACCTTC

J: TRBJ1-4
D: TRBD1
V: TRBV3-1/TRBV3-2
size: -
CDR3: CASSRQGSDEKLFF
DNA: TGTGCCAGCAGCCGACAGGGCTCGGATGAAAAACTGTTTTTT

J: TRBJ2-1
D: -
V: TRBV3-1/TRBV3-2
size: once
CDR3: CASSAAGYEFF
DNA: TGTGCCAGCAGCGCGGCAGGGTACGAGTTCTTC

J: TRBJ2-2
D: -
V: TRBV11-2
size: -
CDR3: CASSLGTANTGELFF
DNA: TGTGCCAGCAGCTTAGGGACAGCCAACACCGGGGAGCTGTTTTTT

J: TRBJ2-1
D: -
V: TRBV12-3/TRBV12-4
size: once
CDR3: CASTPPGLNEQFF
DNA: TGTGCCAGCACTCCCCCAGGTTTGAATGAGCAGTTCTTC

J: TRBJ2-7
D: TRBD2
V: TRBV4-1
size: -
CDR3: CASTRAASGHYEQYF
DNA: TGCGCCAGCACCCGGGCGGCTAGCGGGCACTACGAGCAGTACTTC

J: TRBJ2-6
D: TRBD2
V: TRBV19
size: once
CDR3: CASGTSGLGGANVLTF
DNA: TGTGCCAGTGGGACTAGCGGTCTGGGGGGGGCCAACGTCCTGACTTTC

J: TRBJ1-2
D: -
V: TRBV18
size: -
CDR3: CASSLTDVDGYTF
DNA: TGTGCCAGCTCACTTACAGATGTCGATGGCTACACCTTC

J: TRBJ2-7
D: TRBD2
V: TRBV27
size: -
CDR3: CASSPPTSGSTQQYF
DNA: TGTGCCAGCAGTCCCCCCACTAGCGGCTCTACGCAGCAGTACTTC

J: TRBJ2-2
D: -
V: TRBV7-6
size: -
CDR3: CASSTDRMNTGELFF
DNA: TGTGCCAGCAGCACAGACAGGATGAACACCGGGGAGCTGTTTTTT

J: TRBJ2-3
D: -
V: TRBV7-2
size: -
CDR3: CASSYRATGHTDTQYF
DNA: TGTGCCAGCAGCTATCGTGCTACGGGACACACAGATACGCAGTATTTT